This T cell receptor (beta chain) was obtained from a study of breast tumors, draining lymph nodes, adjacent tissues. Trimming cost V 8 bases and J 2 bases, with 10 bases left between them. This CDR3 is 13 amino acids long. In germline, CDR1 is SNHLY, CDR2 FYNNEI. About this clonotype: What it binds is not known.

The lymph nodes were axillary draining lymph nodes from breast cancer patients. TCRdb redid the calling of the multiplex PCR reads with MiXCR, one entry per CDR3 protein. The sample holds under 350,000 distinct CDR3 sequences; around 30% are singletons and the top ten take roughly 1.2%. Study observations and caveats: Findings are consistent with lymph node origin and intratumoral expansion of most tumor T cells.

Sequencing was done on a sample of axillary lymph node tissue. This receptor was taken from a female donor with breast cancer. Some clones in this sample may be carry-over from other donors' samples. The J gene is TRBJ1-5, the V gene TRBV2, with a weak D call TRBD1 (5 bases). The CDR3 nucleotides are TGTGCCAGCCGGGGGGTCGGCAATCAGCCCCAGCATTTT. The encoded protein is CASRGVGNQPQHF.